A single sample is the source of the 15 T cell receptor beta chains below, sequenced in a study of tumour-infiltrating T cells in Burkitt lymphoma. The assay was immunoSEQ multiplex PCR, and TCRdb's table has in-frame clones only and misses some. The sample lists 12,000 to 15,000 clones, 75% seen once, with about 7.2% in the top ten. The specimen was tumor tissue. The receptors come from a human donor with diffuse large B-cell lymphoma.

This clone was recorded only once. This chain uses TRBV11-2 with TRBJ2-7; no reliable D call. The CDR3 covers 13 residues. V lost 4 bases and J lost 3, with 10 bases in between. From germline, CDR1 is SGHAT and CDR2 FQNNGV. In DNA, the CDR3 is TGTGCCAGCAGCTCTCCTCCCAGCTACGAGCAGTACTTC. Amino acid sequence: CASSSPPSYEQYF.

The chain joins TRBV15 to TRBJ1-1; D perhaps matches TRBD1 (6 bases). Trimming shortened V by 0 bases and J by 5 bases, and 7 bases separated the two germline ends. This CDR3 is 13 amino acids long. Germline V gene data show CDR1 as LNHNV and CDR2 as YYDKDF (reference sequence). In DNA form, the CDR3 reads TGTGCCACCAGCAGAGATCAGGGGACTGAAGCTTTCTTT. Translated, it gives CATSRDQGTEAFF.

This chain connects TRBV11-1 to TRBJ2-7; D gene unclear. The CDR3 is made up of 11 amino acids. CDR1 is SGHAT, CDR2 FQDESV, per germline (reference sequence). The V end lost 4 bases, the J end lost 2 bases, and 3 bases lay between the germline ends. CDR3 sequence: CASSYTYEQYF. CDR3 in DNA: TGTGCCAGCAGCTATACCTACGAGCAGTACTTC.

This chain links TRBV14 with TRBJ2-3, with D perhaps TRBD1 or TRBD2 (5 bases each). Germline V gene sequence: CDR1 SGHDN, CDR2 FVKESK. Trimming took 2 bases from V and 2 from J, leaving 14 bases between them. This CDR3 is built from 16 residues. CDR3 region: CASSQMGRAATDTQYF. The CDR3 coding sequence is TGTGCCAGCAGCCAAATGGGGCGGGCTGCCACAGATACGCAGTATTTT.

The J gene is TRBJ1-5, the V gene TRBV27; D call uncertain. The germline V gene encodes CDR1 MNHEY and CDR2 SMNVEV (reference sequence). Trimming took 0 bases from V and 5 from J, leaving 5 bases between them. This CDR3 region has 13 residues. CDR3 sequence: CASSLSRDQPQHF. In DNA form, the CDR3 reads TGTGCCAGCAGTTTATCCCGGGATCAGCCCCAGCATTTT.

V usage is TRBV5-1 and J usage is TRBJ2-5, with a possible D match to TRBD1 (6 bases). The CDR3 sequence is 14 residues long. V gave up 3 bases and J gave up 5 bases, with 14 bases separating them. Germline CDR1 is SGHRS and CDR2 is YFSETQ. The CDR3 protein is CASSSTGPGETQYF. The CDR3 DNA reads TGCGCCAGCAGCTCTACAGGGCCGGGGGAGACCCAGTACTTC.

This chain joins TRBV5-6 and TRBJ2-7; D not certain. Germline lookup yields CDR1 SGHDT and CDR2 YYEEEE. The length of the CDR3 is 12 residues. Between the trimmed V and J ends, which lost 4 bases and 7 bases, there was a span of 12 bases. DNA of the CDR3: TGTGCCAGCAGCGCCGGCTTGGGGGAGCAGTACTTC. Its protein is CASSAGLGEQYF.

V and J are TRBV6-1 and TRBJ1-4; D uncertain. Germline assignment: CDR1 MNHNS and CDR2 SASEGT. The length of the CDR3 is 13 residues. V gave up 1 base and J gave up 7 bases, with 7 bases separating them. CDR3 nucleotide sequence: TGTGCCAGCAGTGAAGTACTCGGTGAAAAACTGTTTTTT. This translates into CASSEVLGEKLFF.

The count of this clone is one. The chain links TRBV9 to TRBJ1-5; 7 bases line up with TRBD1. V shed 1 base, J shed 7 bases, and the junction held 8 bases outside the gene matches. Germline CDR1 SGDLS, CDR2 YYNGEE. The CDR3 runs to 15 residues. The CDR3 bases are TGTGCCAGCAGCGTAACAGGGGACTCGAGGCAGCCCCAGCATTTT. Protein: CASSVTGDSRQPQHF. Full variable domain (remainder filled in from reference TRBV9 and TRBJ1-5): DSGVTQTPKHLITATGQRVTLRCSPRSGDLSVYWYQQSLDQGLQFLIQYYNGEERAKGNILERFSAQQFPDLHSELNLSSLELGDSALYFCASSVTGDSRQPQHFGDGTRLSIL.

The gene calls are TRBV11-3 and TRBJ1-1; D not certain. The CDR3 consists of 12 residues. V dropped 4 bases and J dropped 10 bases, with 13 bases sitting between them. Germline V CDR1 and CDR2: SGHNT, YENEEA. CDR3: CASSSDPWRAFF. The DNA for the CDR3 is TGTGCCAGCAGCTCAGACCCTTGGAGAGCTTTCTTT.

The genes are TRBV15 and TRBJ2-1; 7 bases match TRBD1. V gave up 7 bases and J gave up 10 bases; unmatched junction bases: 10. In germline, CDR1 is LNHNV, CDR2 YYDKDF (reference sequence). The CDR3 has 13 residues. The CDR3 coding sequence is TGTGCCACCACCGAAACAGGGGCATGGGAGCAGTTCTTC. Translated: CATTETGAWEQFF.

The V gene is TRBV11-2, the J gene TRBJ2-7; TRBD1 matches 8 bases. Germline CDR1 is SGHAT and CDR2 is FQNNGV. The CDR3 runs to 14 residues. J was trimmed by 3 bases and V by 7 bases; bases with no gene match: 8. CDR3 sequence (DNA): TGTGCCAGCAACTCTGGACAGGGTGGCTACGAGCAGTACTTC. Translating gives CASNSGQGGYEQYF.

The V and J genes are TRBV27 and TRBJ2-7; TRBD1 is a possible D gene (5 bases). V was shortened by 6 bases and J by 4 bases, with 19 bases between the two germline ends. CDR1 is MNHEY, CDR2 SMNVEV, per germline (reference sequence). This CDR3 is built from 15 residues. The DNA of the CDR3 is TGTGCCAGCAGCCCGACAGTGCACGGCGGTTACGAGCAGTACTTC. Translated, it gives CASSPTVHGGYEQYF.

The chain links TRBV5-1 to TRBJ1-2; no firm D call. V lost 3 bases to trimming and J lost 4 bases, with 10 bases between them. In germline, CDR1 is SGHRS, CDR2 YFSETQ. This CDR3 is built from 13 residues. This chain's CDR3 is CASSSDILYGYTF. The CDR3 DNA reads TGCGCCAGCAGCTCCGACATCCTCTATGGCTACACCTTC.

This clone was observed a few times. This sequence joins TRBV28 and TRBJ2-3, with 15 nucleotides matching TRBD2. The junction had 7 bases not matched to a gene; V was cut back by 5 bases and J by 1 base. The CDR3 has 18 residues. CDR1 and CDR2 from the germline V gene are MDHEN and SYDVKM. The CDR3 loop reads CASSGGTSGRRGTDTQYF. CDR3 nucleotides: TGTGCCAGCAGTGGGGGGACTAGCGGGAGGAGGGGCACAGATACGCAGTATTTT.